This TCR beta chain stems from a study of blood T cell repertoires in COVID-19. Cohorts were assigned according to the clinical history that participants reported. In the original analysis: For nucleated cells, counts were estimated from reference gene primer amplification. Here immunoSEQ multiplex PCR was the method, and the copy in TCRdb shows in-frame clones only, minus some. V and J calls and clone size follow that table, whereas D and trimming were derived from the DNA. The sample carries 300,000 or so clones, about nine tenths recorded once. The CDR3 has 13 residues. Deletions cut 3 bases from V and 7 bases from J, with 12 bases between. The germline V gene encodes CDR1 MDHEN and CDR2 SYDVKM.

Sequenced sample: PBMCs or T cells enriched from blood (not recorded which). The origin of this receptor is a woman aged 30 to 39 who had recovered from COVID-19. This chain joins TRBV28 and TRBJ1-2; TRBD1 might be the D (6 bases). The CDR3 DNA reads TGTGCCAGCAGTTTTCAGGGACACCCTGGCTACACCTTC. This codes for CASSFQGHPGYTF.